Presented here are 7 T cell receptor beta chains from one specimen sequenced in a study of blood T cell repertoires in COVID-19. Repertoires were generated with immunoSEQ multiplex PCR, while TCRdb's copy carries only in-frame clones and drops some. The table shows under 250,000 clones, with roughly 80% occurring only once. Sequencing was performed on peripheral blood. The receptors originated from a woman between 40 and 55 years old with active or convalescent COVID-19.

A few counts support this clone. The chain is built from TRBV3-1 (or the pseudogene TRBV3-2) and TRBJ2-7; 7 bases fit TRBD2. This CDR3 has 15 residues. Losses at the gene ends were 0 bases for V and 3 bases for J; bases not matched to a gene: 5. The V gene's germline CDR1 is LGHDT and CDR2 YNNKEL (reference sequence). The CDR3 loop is CASSQEGLADYEQYF. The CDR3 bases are TGTGCCAGCAGCCAAGAAGGCCTAGCGGACTACGAGCAGTACTTC.

The CDR3 sequence: CASSEELGSYNEQFF. The CDR3 coding sequence is TGTGCCAGCAGTGAAGAACTAGGGTCCTACAATGAGCAGTTCTTC. The chain links TRBV2 to TRBJ2-1, with D perhaps TRBD2 (5 bases). V lost 1 base to trimming and J lost 1 base, with 8 bases between them. The germline CDR1 and CDR2 sequences are SNHLY and FYNNEI. The CDR3 consists of 15 residues.

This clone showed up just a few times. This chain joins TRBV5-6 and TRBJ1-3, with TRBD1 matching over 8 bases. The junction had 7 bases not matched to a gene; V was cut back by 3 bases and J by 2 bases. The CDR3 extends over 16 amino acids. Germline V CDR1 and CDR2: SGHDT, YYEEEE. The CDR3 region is CASSSGTQGAGNTIYF. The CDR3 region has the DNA TGTGCCAGCAGCTCGGGGACACAGGGGGCTGGAAACACCATATATTTT. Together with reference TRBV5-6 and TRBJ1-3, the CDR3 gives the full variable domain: DAGVTQSPTHLIKTRGQQVTLRCSPKSGHDTVSWYQQALGQGPQFIFQYYEEEERQRGNFPDRFSGHQFPNYSSELNVNALLLGDSALYLCASSSGTQGAGNTIYFGEGSWLTVV.

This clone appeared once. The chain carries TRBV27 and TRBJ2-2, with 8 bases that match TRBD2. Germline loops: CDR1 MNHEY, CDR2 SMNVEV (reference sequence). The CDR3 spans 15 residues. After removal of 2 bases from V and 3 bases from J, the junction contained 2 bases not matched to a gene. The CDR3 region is CASSLGLADTGELFF. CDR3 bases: TGTGCCAGCAGTTTAGGACTAGCCGACACCGGGGAGCTGTTTTTT.

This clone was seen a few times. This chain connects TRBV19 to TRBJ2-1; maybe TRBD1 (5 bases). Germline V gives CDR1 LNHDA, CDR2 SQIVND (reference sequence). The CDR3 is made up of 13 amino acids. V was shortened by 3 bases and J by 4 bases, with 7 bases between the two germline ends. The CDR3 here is CASSIQGYNEQFF. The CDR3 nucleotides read TGTGCCAGTAGTATCCAGGGTTACAATGAGCAGTTCTTC.

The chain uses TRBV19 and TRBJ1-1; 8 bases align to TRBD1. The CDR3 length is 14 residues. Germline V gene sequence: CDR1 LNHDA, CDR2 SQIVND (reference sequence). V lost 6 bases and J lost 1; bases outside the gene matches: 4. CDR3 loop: CASRDRVRNTEAFF. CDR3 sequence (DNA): TGTGCCAGTAGGGACAGGGTTCGGAACACTGAAGCTTTCTTT.

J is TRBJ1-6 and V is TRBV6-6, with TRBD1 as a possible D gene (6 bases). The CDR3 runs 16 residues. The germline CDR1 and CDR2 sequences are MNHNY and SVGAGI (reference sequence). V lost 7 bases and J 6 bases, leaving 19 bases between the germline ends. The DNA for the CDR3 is TGTGCCAGCATCAAAGGGTCAGGGGCCATTAATTCACCCCTCCACTTT. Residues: CASIKGSGAINSPLHF.